The rows below give T cell receptor beta chains drawn from one sample of a study of Ad26.COV2.S vaccination and SARS-CoV-2 variants. Data came from immunoSEQ multiplex PCR; TCRdb stores just in-frame clones and leaves some out. The table has 200,000 to 300,000 clones, roughly 88% seen once. Source: peripheral blood, taken in a trial of Ad26.COV2.S vaccine versus placebo. The receptors stem from a person between 18 and 65 years old who received the Ad26.COV2.S COVID-19 vaccine or a placebo. CDR3s include the opening cysteine and the closing phenylalanine or tryptophan. A D gene is named only where the DNA matches it firmly. Not every row has a clone size; where given, it reads once, few, many or a size class.

CASSDYLSYNSPLHF	TGTGCCAGCAGTGATTATTTGTCCTATAATTCACCCCTCCACTTT	TRBV6-1	TRBJ1-6	-	-
CASSTLYEQYF	TGTGCCAGCAGCACACTCTACGAGCAGTACTTC	TRBV7-9	TRBJ2-7	-	-
CASRSVDRPYQPQHF	TGTGCCAGCAGGTCCGTGGACAGACCTTATCAGCCCCAGCATTTT	TRBV28	TRBJ1-5	-	few
CASSYYGQAATNEKLFF	TGTGCCAGCAGTTACTACGGACAGGCCGCAACTAATGAAAAACTGTTTTTT	TRBV6-2/TRBV6-3	TRBJ1-4	TRBD1	-
CASRSGPTLQETQYF	TGTGCCAGCAGGTCGGGGCCTACTCTCCAAGAGACCCAGTACTTC	TRBV7-2	TRBJ2-5	-	-
CASRWAGTDTQYF	TGTGCCAGCAGGTGGGCCGGCACAGATACGCAGTATTTT	TRBV28	TRBJ2-3	-	-
CAIKALDRPYEQYF	TGTGCCATCAAAGCGTTGGACAGGCCCTACGAGCAGTACTTC	TRBV27	TRBJ2-7	TRBD1	-
CASSYSNVIPTNEKLFF	TGTGCCAGCAGTTACTCGAATGTCATCCCAACTAATGAAAAACTGTTTTTT	TRBV6-2/TRBV6-3	TRBJ1-4	-	-
CSVREDPRADTQYF	TGCAGCGTCCGGGAGGATCCGAGGGCAGATACGCAGTATTTT	TRBV29-1	TRBJ2-3	TRBD2	-
CASSQETSGQRVRSGYTF	TGCGCCAGCAGCCAAGAGACGTCGGGACAGAGGGTTCGTAGTGGCTACACCTTC	TRBV4-3	TRBJ1-2	TRBD1	-
CAWSFTYNEQFF	TGTGCCTGGAGTTTCACCTACAATGAGCAGTTCTTC	TRBV30	TRBJ2-1	-	-
CASSLRNDNYGYTF	TGCGCCAGCAGCTTGCGTAATGATAACTATGGCTACACCTTC	TRBV5-1	TRBJ1-2	-	-
CSVEGLGGVYSYEQYF	TGCAGCGTTGAAGGCTTGGGGGGCGTCTACTCCTACGAGCAGTACTTC	TRBV29-1	TRBJ2-7	-	-
CASSTLVGGSYNEQFF	TGTGCCAGCAGTACCCTGGTGGGGGGCTCCTACAATGAGCAGTTCTTC	TRBV27	TRBJ2-1	-	-
CASSIQGRPDTQYF	TGTGCCAGTAGTATCCAGGGACGGCCAGATACGCAGTATTTT	TRBV19	TRBJ2-3	-	-
CASSGTIGGEYYEQYF	TGTGCCAGCAGCGGTACAATTGGAGGGGAATACTACGAGCAGTACTTC	TRBV5-6	TRBJ2-7	-	-
CATLAPITDTQYF	TGTGCCACCCTGGCCCCTATCACAGATACGCAGTATTTT	TRBV6-5	TRBJ2-3	-	-
CASSSDRGFYNEQFF	TGCGCCAGCAGTTCTGACAGGGGGTTTTACAATGAGCAGTTCTTC	TRBV4-3	TRBJ2-1	TRBD1	-
CASSLPGQGKIF	TGTGCCAGCAGCCTACCGGGACAGGGTAAAATTTTC	TRBV7-9	TRBJ2-7	TRBD1	-
CAWSALSGTPRGNEKLFF	TGTGCCTGGAGTGCCCTCAGTGGGACCCCCAGGGGTAATGAAAAACTGTTTTTT	TRBV30	TRBJ1-4	-	-
CASSQEEGYYEQYF	TGCGCCAGCAGCCAAGAAGAGGGGTACTACGAGCAGTACTTC	TRBV4-3	TRBJ2-7	-	-
CASSQVAGGREALDTQYF	TGCGCCAGCAGTCAAGTGGCGGGAGGGCGCGAGGCCCTGGATACGCAGTATTTT	TRBV23-1	TRBJ2-3	TRBD2	-
CASSPRQGNTEAFF	TGTGCCAGCAGCCCCAGACAGGGGAACACTGAAGCTTTCTTT	TRBV7-2	TRBJ1-1	TRBD1	-
CASSWGQGVGYGYTF	TGTGCCAGCAGCTGGGGGCAAGGGGTCGGCTATGGCTACACCTTC	TRBV5-5	TRBJ1-2	-	-
CASSFWSGKSYEQFF	TGTGCCAGCAGTTTCTGGAGCGGGAAGTCCTATGAGCAGTTCTTC	TRBV27	TRBJ2-1	TRBD2	-
CASSPWTGRVRYTGELFF	TGTGCCAGCAGCCCCTGGACAGGGCGTGTGAGATACACCGGGGAGCTGTTTTTT	TRBV7-9	TRBJ2-2	TRBD1	-
CASSYQVGKNIQYF	TGCGCCAGCAGCTACCAGGTGGGCAAAAACATTCAGTACTTC	TRBV5-1	TRBJ2-4	-	-
CASSFPPTSGGGAKNIQYF	TGTGCCAGCAGCTTCCCTCCGACTAGCGGGGGGGGAGCCAAAAACATTCAGTACTTC	TRBV7-2	TRBJ2-4	TRBD2	-
CATSEGYNEQFF	TGTGCCACCAGCGAGGGGTACAATGAGCAGTTCTTC	TRBV24-1	TRBJ2-1	-	-
CASSLTGWDETQYF	TGTGCCAGCAGCCTGACAGGGTGGGACGAGACCCAGTACTTC	TRBV5-6	TRBJ2-5	TRBD1	-
CASSSNRAPFTDTQYF	TGTGCCAGCAGCTCCAACAGGGCCCCCTTCACAGATACGCAGTATTTT	TRBV7-2	TRBJ2-3	-	-
CASSLGQSNTEAFF	TGTGCCAGCAGCCTAGGACAGTCCAACACTGAAGCTTTCTTT	TRBV7-8	TRBJ1-1	-	-
CASSYPSIWTGTLGGTEAFF	TGTGCCAGCAGTTACCCTTCGATCTGGACAGGGACCCTCGGAGGAACTGAAGCTTTCTTT	TRBV6-2/TRBV6-3	TRBJ1-1	TRBD1	once
CASSLIQGRNTEAFF	TGTGCCAGTAGCTTAATTCAGGGTAGGAACACTGAAGCTTTCTTT	TRBV19	TRBJ1-1	-	-
CASSTIQGTRMNTEAFF	TGTGCCAGCAGTACGATACAGGGGACAAGGATGAACACTGAAGCTTTCTTT	TRBV28	TRBJ1-1	TRBD1	-
CASTPPNRSSGYTF	TGTGCCAGCACTCCGCCAAACCGGTCTAGTGGCTACACCTTC	TRBV25-1	TRBJ1-2	-	few
CAWRDRVNYEQYF	TGTGCCTGGAGAGACAGGGTAAACTACGAGCAGTACTTC	TRBV30	TRBJ2-7	TRBD1	-
CASSSAAGELFF	TGTGCCAGCAGCTCCGCCGCCGGGGAGCTGTTTTTT	TRBV5-4	TRBJ2-2	-	few
CASSFSPGWNTEAFF	TGTGCTAGCAGCTTCTCGCCAGGGTGGAACACTGAAGCTTTCTTT	TRBV7-7	TRBJ1-1	-	-
CASAMDRNQETQYF	TGTGCCAGCGCCATGGACAGGAACCAAGAGACCCAGTACTTC	TRBV11-2	TRBJ2-5	TRBD1	-
CAISESGQGYEQYF	TGTGCCATCAGTGAGTCCGGACAGGGTTACGAGCAGTACTTC	TRBV10-3	TRBJ2-7	TRBD1	-
CASSLRPTGGLSYEQYF	TGTGCCAGCAGCTTGAGGCCCACAGGGGGCCTAAGTTACGAGCAGTACTTC	TRBV7-2	TRBJ2-7	TRBD1	-
CASSLLGNTDTQYF	TGTGCCAGCAGCTTGCTGGGGAACACAGATACGCAGTATTTT	TRBV7-2	TRBJ2-3	-	-
CASSVRQGAGETQYF	TGTGCCAGTAGTGTCCGACAGGGGGCCGGGGAGACCCAGTACTTC	TRBV19	TRBJ2-5	TRBD1	-
CASSLQDRSPYGYTF	TGTGCCAGCAGTCTCCAGGACAGGTCCCCATATGGCTACACCTTC	TRBV11-2	TRBJ1-2	TRBD1	-
CASTIAGAPTDTQYF	TGTGCCAGCACGATCGCGGGTGCCCCCACAGATACGCAGTATTTT	TRBV11-2	TRBJ2-3	-	-
CASSLPGTSNGYTF	TGTGCCAGCAGCTTGCCCGGGACAAGCAATGGCTACACCTTC	TRBV5-8	TRBJ1-2	-	-
CASSLALAGVGEAFF	TGTGCCAGCAGCTTAGCGTTAGCGGGGGTAGGTGAAGCTTTCTTT	TRBV7-8	TRBJ1-1	-	-
CAWSVRRSSYNEQFF	TGTGCCTGGAGTGTCAGGCGGAGCTCCTACAATGAGCAGTTCTTC	TRBV30	TRBJ2-1	-	-
CASSVWTDDEAFF	TGTGCCAGCAGCGTATGGACAGACGATGAAGCTTTCTTT	TRBV5-6	TRBJ1-1	-	-
CASSESGTGFHTQYF	TGCGCCAGCAGTGAGTCGGGGACAGGGTTCCATACGCAGTATTTT	TRBV10-1	TRBJ2-3	TRBD1	-
CAISEWTSFYEQYF	TGTGCCATCAGTGAATGGACTAGCTTCTACGAGCAGTACTTC	TRBV10-3	TRBJ2-7	TRBD2	-
CASSLGSYEQYF	TGTGCCAGCAGCTTAGGCTCCTACGAGCAGTACTTC	TRBV11-2	TRBJ2-7	-	-
CASSFTGATGNTIYF	TGTGCCAGCAGTTTTACTGGGGCTACTGGAAACACCATATATTTT	TRBV28	TRBJ1-3	-	-